Shown below are 22 T cell receptor beta chains from a single sample sequenced in a study of read filtering for tumor transcriptome and immune sequencing. From around 0.4 ug of RNA, a library with molecular barcoded alpha/delta and beta/gamma adaptors was made. MiXCR, run by TCRdb on the reads, gives a single entry per CDR3 protein. This sample has about 90,000 distinct CDR3 sequences, with 9% to 15% found just once. The sample was a population of CD138-negative cells sorted from bone marrow. The receptors derive from a donor at least 40 years old with multiple myeloma.

Comment on this clonotype: A much larger clone is a single base away; this may be a read error. Because the CDR3 is missing its conserved closing phenylalanine or tryptophan, this is likely a read error. The J gene is TRBJ2-7, the V gene TRBV5-1; either TRBD1 or TRBD2 may fit D (5 bases each). Germline CDR1 reads SGHRS; CDR2 reads YFSETQ. CDR3 length: 14 residues. Trimming stripped 0 bases from V and 7 bases from J, with 14 bases between. CDR3: CASSLALGVGEQYI. Written as DNA, the CDR3 is TGCGCCAGCAGCTTGGCCTTGGGGGTCGGGGAGCAGTACATC.

This clonotype was counted only a few times. The rearrangement uses TRBV9 and TRBJ1-5, with unresolved D. V shed 0 bases and J shed 2 bases, with 6 bases lying between them. The V gene's germline CDR1 is SGDLS and CDR2 YYNGEE. The CDR3 extends over 14 amino acids. The CDR3 DNA sequence: TGTGCCAGCAGCGTAGATGCGGGCAATCAGCCCCAGCATTTT. Translation: CASSVDAGNQPQHF.

This clonotype was observed at least ten times. This chain joins TRBV5-1 and TRBJ1-1; TRBD1 matches 10 bases. CDR1 and CDR2 (germline): SGHRS, YFSETQ. V dropped 4 bases and J dropped 5; count of bases not matched to a gene: 8. The CDR3 covers 15 residues. CDR3 in DNA: TGCGCCAGCAGCCGGGACAGGGGTGGTGGTACTGAAGCTTTCTTT. Translating it yields CASSRDRGGGTEAFF.

This clonotype was seen ten or more times. The gene calls are TRBV29-1 and TRBJ2-5; perhaps TRBD1 as D (6 bases). The germline CDR1 and CDR2 sequences are SQVTM and ANQGSEA. This CDR3 is built from 12 residues. V was cut by 3 bases and J by 3 bases, with 8 bases left in between. The DNA of the CDR3 is TGCAGCGTTGACGGACAGAAAGAGACCCAGTACTTC. Amino acids: CSVDGQKETQYF.

This clonotype has at least ten counts. The genes are TRBV6-6 and TRBJ2-2; a weak D match, TRBD1 (6 bases). Trimming took 10 bases from V and 0 from J, leaving 12 bases between them. This CDR3 has 14 amino acids. Germline V gene lookup returns CDR1 MNHNY and CDR2 SVGAGI (reference sequence). Written as DNA, the CDR3 is TGTGCCACGAAGGACAGCTCGAACACCGGGGAGCTGTTTTTT. It encodes CATKDSSNTGELFF.

This clonotype has ten or more counts. The rearrangement joins TRBV24-1 to TRBJ1-2, with 9 nucleotides matching TRBD1. The CDR3 is 15 residues long. CDR1 is KGHDR and CDR2 is SFDVKD in the germline V gene. V lost 5 bases to trimming and J lost 4 bases; unmatched junction nucleotides: 7. The CDR3 loop reads CATSGSGTGPYGYTF. The CDR3 DNA reads TGTGCCACCAGTGGCTCCGGGACAGGGCCCTATGGCTACACCTTC.

This clonotype has at least ten counts. The chain joins TRBV28 to TRBJ2-6; D perhaps matches TRBD1 (6 bases). CDR3 length: 17 residues. Between the trimmed V and J ends, which lost 3 bases and 0 bases, there was a span of 12 bases. Germline V gives CDR1 MDHEN, CDR2 SYDVKM. Here the CDR3 DNA reads TGTGCCAGCAGTTTCGCAGGGGCGGTCTCTGGGGCCAACGTCCTGACTTTC. Translating it yields CASSFAGAVSGANVLTF.

This clonotype was seen at least ten times. The CDR3 DNA follows: TGTGCCAGCAGCCTATTCGGGGCCTCGGACACTGAAGCTTTCTTT. It specifies CASSLFGASDTEAFF. The V call is TRBV11-2, the J call TRBJ1-1, with D perhaps TRBD1 (5 bases). V dropped 5 bases and J dropped 3 bases, with 16 bases sitting between them. The CDR3 runs to 15 residues. Germline CDR1 SGHAT, CDR2 FQNNGV.

The chain joins TRBV7-9 to TRBJ2-3, with D possibly TRBD2 on 6 matching bases. V was clipped by 5 bases and J by 3 bases, with 18 bases between them. The CDR3 extends over 16 amino acids. From germline, CDR1 is SEHNR and CDR2 FQNEAQ (reference sequence). CDR3 bases: TGTGCCAGCAGCCCAGGGACTGGCGGGATGACAGATACGCAGTATTTT. Translated, it gives CASSPGTGGMTDTQYF.

This clonotype was seen repeatedly, ten times or more. The chain joins TRBV6-1 to TRBJ1-4; D remains ambiguous. The CDR3 extends over 14 amino acids. Germline V gene sequence: CDR1 MNHNS, CDR2 SASEGT. Trimming left V 6 bases short and J 4 bases short, with 12 bases between. This chain's CDR3 is CASRGRESNEKLFF. CDR3 nucleotides: TGTGCCAGCAGAGGGAGGGAGAGTAATGAAAAACTGTTTTTT.

At least ten counts were recorded for this clonotype. This chain joins TRBV6-1 and TRBJ2-5; TRBD1 agrees at 7 bases. Looked up from germline, CDR1 is MNHNS and CDR2 is SASEGT. This CDR3 spans 15 amino acids. After removal of 1 base from V and 5 bases from J, the junction contained 7 bases not matched to a gene. The CDR3 nucleotides are TGTGCCAGCAGTGAAGGCCAGACAGGGCGCGAGACCCAGTACTTC. It translates to CASSEGQTGRETQYF.

This clonotype was counted many times. The V and J genes are TRBV9 and TRBJ2-1; 9 bases map to TRBD1. The CDR3 has 15 residues. The germline V gene has CDR1 SGDLS and CDR2 YYNGEE. Trimming took 3 bases from V and 2 from J; bases not matched to a gene: 3. The CDR3 spells CASSEQGAPYNEQFF. For the CDR3, the DNA is TGTGCCAGCAGCGAACAGGGGGCACCCTACAATGAGCAGTTCTTC. Full variable domain (rest looked up from reference TRBV9 and TRBJ2-1): DSGVTQTPKHLITATGQRVTLRCSPRSGDLSVYWYQQSLDQGLQFLIQYYNGEERAKGNILERFSAQQFPDLHSELNLSSLELGDSALYFCASSEQGAPYNEQFFGPGTRLTVL.

Concerning this clonotype: With a much larger clone just one base away, this may be a read error. The chain employs TRBV6-6 and TRBJ1-5, with a possible D match to TRBD1 (6 bases). This CDR3 spans 14 amino acids. Germline assignment: CDR1 MNHNY and CDR2 SVGAGI (reference sequence). Written as DNA, the CDR3 is TGTGCCAGCAGTGGCACAGGGTTAAATCGGCCCCAGCATTTT. Translated: CASSGTGLNRPQHF.

This clonotype came up many times. V usage is TRBV20-1 and J usage is TRBJ2-3; D is possibly TRBD1 (5 bases). Between the trimmed V and J ends, which lost 5 bases and 6 bases, there was a span of 15 bases. The CDR3 length is 13 residues. Germline V gene sequence: CDR1 DFQATT, CDR2 SNEGSKA (reference sequence). The DNA of the CDR3 is TGCAGTGCTCCCCCGGAAGGGGTGGATACGCAGTATTTT. The encoded protein is CSAPPEGVDTQYF.

This clonotype was seen ten or more times. The genes are TRBV7-2 and TRBJ2-1, with 7 bases fitting TRBD2. CDR3 size: 15 residues. V lost 2 bases and J lost 3; bases outside the gene matches: 4. Germline CDR1 SGHTA, CDR2 FQGNSA. Here the CDR3 DNA reads TGTGCCAGCAGCTTAAGGCGGGAGAGCTACAATGAGCAGTTCTTC. This gives the protein CASSLRRESYNEQFF.

This clonotype was observed many times. The chain recombines TRBV5-1 with TRBJ1-1; the D is unclear. The CDR3 length is 13 residues. Germline V gene data show CDR1 as SGHRS and CDR2 as YFSETQ. V was shortened by 0 bases and J by 5 bases, with 8 bases between the two germline ends. DNA of the CDR3: TGCGCCAGCAGCTTGGGATCGGGTACTGAAGCTTTCTTT. Translation gives CASSLGSGTEAFF.

This clonotype was counted at least ten times. This chain joins TRBV7-9 and TRBJ2-7, with 16 positions matching TRBD2. Trimming removed 3 bases from V and 7 bases from J; junction bases left unmatched: 6. From germline, CDR1 is SEHNR and CDR2 FQNEAQ (reference sequence). The CDR3 totals 16 residues. The CDR3: CASSFGTGLAGGEQYF. Here the CDR3 DNA reads TGTGCCAGCAGCTTCGGAACGGGACTAGCGGGAGGGGAGCAGTACTTC.

This clonotype was observed at least ten times. The chain is built from TRBV6-5 and TRBJ2-1; D gene ambiguous. The CDR3 is 11 amino acids. Germline V gives CDR1 MNHEY, CDR2 SVGAGI. The V end was cut by 8 bases, the J end by 4 bases, with 6 bases between. CDR3 region: CASSAYNEQFF. CDR3 bases: TGTGCCAGCTCGGCGTACAATGAGCAGTTCTTC.

Notes on this clonotype: The CDR3 end shows no conserved phenylalanine or tryptophan, and so a read error is likely. The chain has TRBV12-3 or TRBV12-4 and TRBJ1-6; TRBD1 might be the D (5 bases). Trimming took 11 bases from V and 7 from J, leaving 12 bases between them. The CDR3 contains 12 residues. The CDR3 region has the DNA TGTGCCGGCACCAGGGACAATTCACCCCTCCACCTT. This codes for CAGTRDNSPLHL.

In the case of this clonotype: A read error may be the cause here, since a much bigger clone is one base away. V is TRBV7-2 and J is TRBJ2-2; the D call may be TRBD1 or TRBD2 (6 bases each). Germline V gene data show CDR1 as SGHTA and CDR2 as FQGNSA. The CDR3 contains 16 residues. CDR3 residues: CASSLAYRVNTGGLFF. In DNA, the CDR3 is TGTGCCAGCAGCTTAGCATACAGGGTCAACACCGGGGGGCTGTTTTTT.

Sample share makes this clonotype medium-sized. The chain joins TRBV28 to TRBJ1-2; 7 nucleotides line up with TRBD1. Germline assignment: CDR1 MDHEN and CDR2 SYDVKM. The CDR3 covers 13 residues. J was trimmed by 8 bases and V by 4 bases; bases with no gene match: 7. This CDR3 reads CASSSGQVYGYTF. The CDR3 DNA follows: TGTGCCAGCAGTTCCGGACAGGTGTACGGCTACACCTTC.

A remark on this clonotype: A much larger clone is a single base away; this may be a read error. V gene TRBV9 combines with J gene TRBJ2-2; 13 bases agree with TRBD2. Germline lookup yields CDR1 SGDLS and CDR2 YYNGEE. V was pared by 3 bases and J by 3 bases, with 8 bases of the junction left unmatched. The CDR3 extends over 18 amino acids. DNA of the CDR3: TGTGCCAGCAGCGCGGGACTAGCGGGGATTCGTTACACCGGGGAGCTGTTTTTT. Encoded protein: CASSAGLAGIRYTGELFF.